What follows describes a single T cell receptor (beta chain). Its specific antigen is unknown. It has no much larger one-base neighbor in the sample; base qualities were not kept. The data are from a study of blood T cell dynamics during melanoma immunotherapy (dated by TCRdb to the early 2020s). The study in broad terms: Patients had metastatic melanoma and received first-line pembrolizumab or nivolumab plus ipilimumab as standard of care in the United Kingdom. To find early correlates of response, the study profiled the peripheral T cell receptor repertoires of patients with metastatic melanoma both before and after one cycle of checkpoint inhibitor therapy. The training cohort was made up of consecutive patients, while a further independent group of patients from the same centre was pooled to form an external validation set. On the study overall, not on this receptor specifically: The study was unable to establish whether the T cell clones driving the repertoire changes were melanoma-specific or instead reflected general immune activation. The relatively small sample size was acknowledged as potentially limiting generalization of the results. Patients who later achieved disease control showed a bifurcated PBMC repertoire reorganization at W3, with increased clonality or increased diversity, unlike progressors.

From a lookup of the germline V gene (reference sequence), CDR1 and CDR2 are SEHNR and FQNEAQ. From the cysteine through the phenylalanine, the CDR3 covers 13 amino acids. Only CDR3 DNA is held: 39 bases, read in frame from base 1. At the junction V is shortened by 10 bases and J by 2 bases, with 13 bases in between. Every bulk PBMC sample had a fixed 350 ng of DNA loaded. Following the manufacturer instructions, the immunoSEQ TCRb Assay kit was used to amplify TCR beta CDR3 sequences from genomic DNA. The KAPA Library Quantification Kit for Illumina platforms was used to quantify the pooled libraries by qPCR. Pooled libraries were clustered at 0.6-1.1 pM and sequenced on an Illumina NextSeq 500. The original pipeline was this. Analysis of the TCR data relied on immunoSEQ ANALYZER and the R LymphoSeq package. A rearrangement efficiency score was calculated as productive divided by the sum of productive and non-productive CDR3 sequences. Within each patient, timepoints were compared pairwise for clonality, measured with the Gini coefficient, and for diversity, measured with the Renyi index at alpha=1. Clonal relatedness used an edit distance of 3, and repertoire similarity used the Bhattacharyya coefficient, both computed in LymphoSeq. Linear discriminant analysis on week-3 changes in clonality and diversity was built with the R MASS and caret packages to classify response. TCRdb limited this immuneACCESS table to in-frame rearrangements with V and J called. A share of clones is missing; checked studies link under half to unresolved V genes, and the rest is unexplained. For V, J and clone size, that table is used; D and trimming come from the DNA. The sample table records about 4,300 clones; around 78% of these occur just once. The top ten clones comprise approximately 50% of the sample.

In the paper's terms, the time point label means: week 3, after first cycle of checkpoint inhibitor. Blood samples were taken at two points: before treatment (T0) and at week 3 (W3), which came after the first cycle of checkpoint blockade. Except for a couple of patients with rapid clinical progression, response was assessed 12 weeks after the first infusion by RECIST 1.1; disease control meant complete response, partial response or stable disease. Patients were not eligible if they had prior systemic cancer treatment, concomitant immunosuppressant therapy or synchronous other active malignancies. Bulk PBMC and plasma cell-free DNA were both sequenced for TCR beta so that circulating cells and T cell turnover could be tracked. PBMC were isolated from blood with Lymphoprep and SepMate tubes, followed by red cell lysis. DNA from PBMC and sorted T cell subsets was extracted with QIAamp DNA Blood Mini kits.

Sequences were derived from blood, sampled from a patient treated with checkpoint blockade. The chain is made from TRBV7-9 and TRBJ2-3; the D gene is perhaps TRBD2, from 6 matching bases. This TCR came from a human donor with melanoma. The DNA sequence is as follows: TGTGCCACTTCGACTAGATTCACAGATACGCAGTATTTT. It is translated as CATSTRFTDTQYF.